This T cell receptor beta chain originates from a study of CXCR3-negative and CXCR3-positive naive CD8 T cells. On this clonotype itself: Antigen: not known.

Study-wide points: TRBV-TRBJ usage was similar across naive CXCR3 subsets but distinct in memory cells. CXCR3-positive naive cells had TRB CDR3s that were more hydrophobic than CXCR3-negative naive cells had.

The germline gives CDR1 SGHKS, CDR2 YYEKEE (reference sequence). This CDR3 is built from 17 residues. Naive CD8+ T cells were CD45RO-CCR7+CD27+CD95-. The authors made the TRB cDNA libraries by 5' RACE using UMI labels. TCRdb re-called the 5' RACE reads and catalogs CDR3 proteins one per entry, DNA excluded. The sample totals about 50,000 distinct CDR3 sequences. The chain recombines TRBV5-5 with TRBJ1-5; the D gene TCRdb calls, TRBD1, cannot be checked with no DNA. This TCR came from a human donor in good health. Some clones in this sample may be carry-over from other donors' samples. The sample was naive CXCR3+ CD8+ T cells from blood. Subset in this sample: CD45RO-CCR7+CD27+CD95- naive CD8+ T cells expressing CXCR3 (TNR3+). CDR3 region: CASSLYPGGSGNQPQHF.